These T cell receptor beta chains were read from a single sample in a study of blood T cell repertoires in COVID-19. This table comes from immunoSEQ multiplex PCR, and its TCRdb copy is limited to in-frame clones, with some not included. The repertoire holds some 390,000 clones, with 70% to 90% as singletons. Source material: peripheral blood. The receptor set was obtained from a woman between 55 and 75 years old with COVID-19, enrolled during active disease. Both conserved end residues are part of each CDR3.

>TRBV5-5
CASSLAAAAVSNIQYF
>TRBV2
CASKDRQYNEQFF
>TRBV19
CASSINRATEAFF
>TRBV6-5
CASSLKTSFNEQFF
>TRBV5-1
CASRSGTIDTEAFF
>TRBV6-5
CASRIAGSTDTQYF
>TRBV27
CASSLGTSGGREQFF
>TRBV4-1
CASSQEGGGAPLRYEQYF
>TRBV4-1
CASSQGVDRFNEQYF
>TRBV6-5
CASSYQGGTEAFF
>TRBV6-6
CASRYGMQGNTEAFF
>TRBV7-3
CASSLTGGLGPSGGEQETQYF
>TRBV3-1/TRBV3-2
CASSRTGGGYGNTIYF
>TRBV12-3/TRBV12-4
CASSLGQGAEAFF
>TRBV5-6
CASSFRAGLGEAFF
>TRBV5-1
CASSHEGELGIQYF
>TRBV19
CASSSGGGQGYYGYTF
>TRBV15
CATSRDLQNSPLHF
>TRBV7-3
CASSLLAGGRTGELFF
>TRBV18
CASSPRARKGTEAFF
>TRBV13
CASSLGREVGELFF
>TRBV5-6
CASSSGIRNQPQHF
>TRBV6-5
CASRQGQALGAFF
>TRBV5-6
CASSLARDLRGQPQHF
>TRBV28
CASSFTRRGVSGNTIYF
>TRBV5-1
CASSLQGANYGYTF
>TRBV11-2
CASSLRLGTAETQYF
>TRBV30
CACPGKGLINSPLHF
>TRBV4-1
CASSQAQGDIYGYTF
>TRBV4-2
CAISTGTGDTDTQYF
>TRBV4-1
CASSQDYPGFQPQHF
>TRBV3-1/TRBV3-2
CASRLLAGTDEQYF
>TRBV7-3
CASSLSVDRANEQYF
>TRBV5-5
CASIQGLTYNEQFF
>TRBV5-1
CASNKSYEKLFF
>TRBV30
CAWNQNSGNTIYF
>TRBV19
CASTTGNTEAFF
>TRBV12-3/TRBV12-4
CASSRTGNYGYTF
>TRBV5-4
CASSLPRTGRGTGELFF
>TRBV15
CATSRGLPLLDSRTDTQYF
>TRBV4-1
CASSQGQQFQETQYF
>TRBV4-1
CASSKGWGGPSEAFF
>TRBV7-9
CASSLAGGYYEQYF
>TRBV19
CASSNGRYGYTF
>TRBV24-1
CATSDPRAEGYEQYF
>TRBV28
CASRTDRPSSYNSPLHF
>TRBV28
CASTRQSGENTGELFF
>TRBV5-1
CASRPSGGRNNEQFF
>TRBV19
CASTYSGGRDPYEQYF
>TRBV15
CATSRDLVAVNTEAFF
>TRBV28
CASRVLGQQNTEAFF
>TRBV27
CASSLYGERNTEAFF
>TRBV30
CAWTPGNSYEQYF
>TRBV5-1
CASNYQGSQGLTDTQYF
>TRBV18
CASSPPGQWVTETQYF
>TRBV19
CASSTLPGEETQYF